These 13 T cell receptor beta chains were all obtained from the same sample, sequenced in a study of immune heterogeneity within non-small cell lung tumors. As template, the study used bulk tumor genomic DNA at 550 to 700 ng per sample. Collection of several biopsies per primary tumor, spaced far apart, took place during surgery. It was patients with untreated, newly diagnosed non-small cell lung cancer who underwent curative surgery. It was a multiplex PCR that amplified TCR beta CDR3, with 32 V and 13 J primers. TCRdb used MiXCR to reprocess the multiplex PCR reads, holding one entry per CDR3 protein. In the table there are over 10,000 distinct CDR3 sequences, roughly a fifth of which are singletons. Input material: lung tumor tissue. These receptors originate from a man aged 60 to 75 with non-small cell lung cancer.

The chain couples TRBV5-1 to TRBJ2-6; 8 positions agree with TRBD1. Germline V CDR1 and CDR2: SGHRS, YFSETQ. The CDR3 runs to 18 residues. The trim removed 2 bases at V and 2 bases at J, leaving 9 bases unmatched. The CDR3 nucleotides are TGCGCCAGCAGCTTAATGGGCCAGGGGGCCGCTGGGGCCAACGTCCTGACTTTC. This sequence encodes CASSLMGQGAAGANVLTF.

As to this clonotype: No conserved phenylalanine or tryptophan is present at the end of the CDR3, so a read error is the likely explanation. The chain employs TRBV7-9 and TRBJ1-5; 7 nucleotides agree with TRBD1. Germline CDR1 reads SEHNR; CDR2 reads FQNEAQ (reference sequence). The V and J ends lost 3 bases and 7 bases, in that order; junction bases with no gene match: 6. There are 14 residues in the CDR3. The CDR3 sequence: CASSLGDSGQPQHL. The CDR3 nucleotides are TGTGCCAGCAGCTTGGGGGACAGTGGACAGCCCCAGCATCTT.

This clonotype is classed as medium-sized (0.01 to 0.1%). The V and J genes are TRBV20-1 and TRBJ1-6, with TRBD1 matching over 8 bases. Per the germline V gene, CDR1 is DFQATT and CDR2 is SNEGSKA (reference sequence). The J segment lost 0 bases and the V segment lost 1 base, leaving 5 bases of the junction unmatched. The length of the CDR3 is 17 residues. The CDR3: CSARGQGIISYNSPLHF. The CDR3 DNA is TGCAGTGCTAGAGGACAGGGGATTATCTCCTATAATTCACCCCTCCACTTT.

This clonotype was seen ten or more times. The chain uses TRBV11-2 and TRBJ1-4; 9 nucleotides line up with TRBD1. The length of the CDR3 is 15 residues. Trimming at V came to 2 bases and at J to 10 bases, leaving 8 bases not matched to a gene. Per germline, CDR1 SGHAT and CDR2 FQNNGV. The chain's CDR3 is CASSLTGQGSAKLFF. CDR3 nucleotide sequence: TGTGCCAGCAGCTTAACGGGACAGGGTTCCGCAAAACTGTTTTTT.

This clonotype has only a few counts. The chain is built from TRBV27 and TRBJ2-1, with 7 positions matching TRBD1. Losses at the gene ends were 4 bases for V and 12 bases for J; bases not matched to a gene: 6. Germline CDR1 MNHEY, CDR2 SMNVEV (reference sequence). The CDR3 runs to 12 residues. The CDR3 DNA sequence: TGTGCCAGCAGTTCGACCGGGACAGCGCAGTTCTTC. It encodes CASSSTGTAQFF.

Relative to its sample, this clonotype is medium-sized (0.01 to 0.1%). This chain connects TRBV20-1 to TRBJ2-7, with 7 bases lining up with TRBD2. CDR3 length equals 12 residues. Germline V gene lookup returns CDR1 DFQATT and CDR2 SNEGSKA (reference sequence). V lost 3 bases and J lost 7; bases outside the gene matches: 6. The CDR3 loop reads CSARTSSEEQYF. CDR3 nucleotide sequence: TGCAGTGCTAGGACTAGCTCCGAAGAGCAGTACTTC.

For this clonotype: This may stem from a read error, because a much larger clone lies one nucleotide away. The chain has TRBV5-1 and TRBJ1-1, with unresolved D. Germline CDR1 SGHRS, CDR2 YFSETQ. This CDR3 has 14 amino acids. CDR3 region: CASSLEGVGTEDFF. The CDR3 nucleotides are TGCGCCAGCAGCTTGGAGGGAGTTGGCACTGAAGATTTCTTT.

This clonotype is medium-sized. The CDR3 here is CASSQDTGSISPLHF. The CDR3 nucleotides read TGTGCCAGCAGCCAAGATACAGGGAGTATTTCACCCCTCCACTTT. The rearrangement links TRBV6-1 to TRBJ1-6; tentative D call: TRBD1 (6 bases). The germline gives CDR1 MNHNS, CDR2 SASEGT. This CDR3 contains 15 residues. Trimming stripped 6 bases from V and 9 bases from J, with 18 bases between.

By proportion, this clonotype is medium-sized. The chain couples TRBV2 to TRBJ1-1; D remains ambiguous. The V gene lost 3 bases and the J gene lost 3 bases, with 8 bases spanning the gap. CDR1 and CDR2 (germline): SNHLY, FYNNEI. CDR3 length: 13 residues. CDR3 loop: CASSDLEYTEAFF. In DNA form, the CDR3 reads TGTGCCAGCAGTGACTTGGAGTACACTGAAGCTTTCTTT.

CDR3 sequence (DNA): TGTGCCAGCATCTTAAGGATTGGGGAGCTGTTTTTT. This codes for CASILRIGELFF. The rearrangement joins TRBV6-1 to TRBJ2-2; D is unclear. The ends were cut back, 7 bases at V and 8 bases at J, with 11 bases in the middle. Looked up from germline, CDR1 is MNHNS and CDR2 is SASEGT. This CDR3 has 12 residues.

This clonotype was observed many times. The CDR3: CASSELGVGGYGYTF. The CDR3 DNA is TGTGCCAGCAGTGAATTAGGGGTTGGTGGCTATGGCTACACCTTC. The chain couples TRBV25-1 to TRBJ1-2; tentative D call: TRBD1 (5 bases). This CDR3 has 15 residues. V lost 1 base and J lost 4, with 13 bases in between. Germline V lookup: CDR1 MGHDK, CDR2 SYGVNS.

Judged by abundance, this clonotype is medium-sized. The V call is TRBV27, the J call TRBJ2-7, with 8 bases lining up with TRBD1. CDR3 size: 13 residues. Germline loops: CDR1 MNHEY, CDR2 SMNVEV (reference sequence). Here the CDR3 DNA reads TGTGCGATCCAGGGGGCTAACTCCTACGAGCAGTACTTC. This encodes CAIQGANSYEQYF.

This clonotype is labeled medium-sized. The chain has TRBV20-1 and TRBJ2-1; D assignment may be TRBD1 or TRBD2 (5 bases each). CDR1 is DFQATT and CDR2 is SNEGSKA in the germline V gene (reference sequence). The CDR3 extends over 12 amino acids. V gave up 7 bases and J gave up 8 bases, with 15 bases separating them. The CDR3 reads CSDGTLPDEQFF. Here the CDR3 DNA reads TGCAGTGACGGGACCCTCCCAGATGAGCAGTTCTTC.